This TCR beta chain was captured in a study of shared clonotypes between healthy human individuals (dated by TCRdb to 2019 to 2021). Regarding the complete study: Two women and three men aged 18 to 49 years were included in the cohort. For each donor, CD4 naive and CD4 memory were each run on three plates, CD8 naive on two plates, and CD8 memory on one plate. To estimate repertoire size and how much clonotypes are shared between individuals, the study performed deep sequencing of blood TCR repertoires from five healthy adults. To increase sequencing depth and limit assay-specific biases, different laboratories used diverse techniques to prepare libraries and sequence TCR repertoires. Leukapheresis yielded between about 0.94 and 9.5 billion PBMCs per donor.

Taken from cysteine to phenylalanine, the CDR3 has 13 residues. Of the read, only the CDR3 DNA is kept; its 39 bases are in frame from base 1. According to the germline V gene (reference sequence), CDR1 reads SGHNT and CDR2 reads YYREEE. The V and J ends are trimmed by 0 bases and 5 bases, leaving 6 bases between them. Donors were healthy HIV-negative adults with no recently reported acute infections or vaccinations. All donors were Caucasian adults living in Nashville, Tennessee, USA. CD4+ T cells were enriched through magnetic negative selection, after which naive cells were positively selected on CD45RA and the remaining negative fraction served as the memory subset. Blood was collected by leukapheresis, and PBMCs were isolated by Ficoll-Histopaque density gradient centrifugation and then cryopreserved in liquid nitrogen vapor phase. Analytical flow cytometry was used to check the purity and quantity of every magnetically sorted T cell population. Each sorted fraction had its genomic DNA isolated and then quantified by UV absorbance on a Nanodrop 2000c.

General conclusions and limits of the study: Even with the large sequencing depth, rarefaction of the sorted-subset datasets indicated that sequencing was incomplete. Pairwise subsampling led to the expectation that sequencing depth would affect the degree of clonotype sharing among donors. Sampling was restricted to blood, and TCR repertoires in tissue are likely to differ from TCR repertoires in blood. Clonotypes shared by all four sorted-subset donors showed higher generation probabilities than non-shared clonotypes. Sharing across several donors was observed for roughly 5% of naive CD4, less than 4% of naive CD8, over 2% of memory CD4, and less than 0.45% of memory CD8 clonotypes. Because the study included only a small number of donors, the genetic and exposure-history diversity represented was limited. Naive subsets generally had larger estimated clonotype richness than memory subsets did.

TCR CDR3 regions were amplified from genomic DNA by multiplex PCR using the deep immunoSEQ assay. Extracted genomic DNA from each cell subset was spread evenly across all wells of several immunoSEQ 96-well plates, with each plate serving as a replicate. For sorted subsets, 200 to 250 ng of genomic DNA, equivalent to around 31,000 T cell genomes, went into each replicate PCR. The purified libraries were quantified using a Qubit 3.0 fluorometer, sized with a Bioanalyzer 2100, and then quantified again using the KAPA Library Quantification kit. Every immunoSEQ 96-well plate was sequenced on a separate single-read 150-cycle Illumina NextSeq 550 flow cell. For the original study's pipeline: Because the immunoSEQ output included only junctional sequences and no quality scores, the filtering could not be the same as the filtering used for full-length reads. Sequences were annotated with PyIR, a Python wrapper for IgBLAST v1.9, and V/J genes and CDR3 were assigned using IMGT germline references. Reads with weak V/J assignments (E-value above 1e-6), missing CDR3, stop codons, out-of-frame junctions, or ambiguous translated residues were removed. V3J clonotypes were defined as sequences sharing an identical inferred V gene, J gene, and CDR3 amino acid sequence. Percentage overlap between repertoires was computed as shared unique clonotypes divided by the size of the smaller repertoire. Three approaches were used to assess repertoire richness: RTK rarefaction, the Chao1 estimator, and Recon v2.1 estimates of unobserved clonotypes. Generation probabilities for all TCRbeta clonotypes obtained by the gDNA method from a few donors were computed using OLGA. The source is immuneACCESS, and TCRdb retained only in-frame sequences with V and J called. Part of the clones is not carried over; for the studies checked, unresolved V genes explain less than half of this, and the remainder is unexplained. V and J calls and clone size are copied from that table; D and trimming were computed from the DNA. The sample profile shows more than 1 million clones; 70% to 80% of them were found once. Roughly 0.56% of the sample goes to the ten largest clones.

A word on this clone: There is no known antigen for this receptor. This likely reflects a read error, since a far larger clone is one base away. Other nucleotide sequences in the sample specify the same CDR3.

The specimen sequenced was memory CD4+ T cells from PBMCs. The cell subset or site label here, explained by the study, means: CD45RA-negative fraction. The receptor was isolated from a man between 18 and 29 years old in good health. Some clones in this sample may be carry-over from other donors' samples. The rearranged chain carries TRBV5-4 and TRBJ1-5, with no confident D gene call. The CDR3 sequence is CASSLGPDQPQHF. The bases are TGTGCCAGCAGCTTGGGGCCGGATCAGCCCCAGCATTTT.